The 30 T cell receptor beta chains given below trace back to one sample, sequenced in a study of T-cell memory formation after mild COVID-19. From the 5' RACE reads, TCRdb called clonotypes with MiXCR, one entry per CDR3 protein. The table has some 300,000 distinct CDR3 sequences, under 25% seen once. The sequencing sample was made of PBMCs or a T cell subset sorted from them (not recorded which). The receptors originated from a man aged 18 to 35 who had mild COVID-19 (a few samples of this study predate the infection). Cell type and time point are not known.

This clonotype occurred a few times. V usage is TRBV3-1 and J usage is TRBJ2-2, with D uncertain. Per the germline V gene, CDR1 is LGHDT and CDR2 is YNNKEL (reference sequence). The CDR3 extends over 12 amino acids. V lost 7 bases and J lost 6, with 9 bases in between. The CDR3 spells CASTSVPGELFF. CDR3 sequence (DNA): TGTGCCAGCACCAGTGTCCCCGGGGAGCTGTTTTTT.

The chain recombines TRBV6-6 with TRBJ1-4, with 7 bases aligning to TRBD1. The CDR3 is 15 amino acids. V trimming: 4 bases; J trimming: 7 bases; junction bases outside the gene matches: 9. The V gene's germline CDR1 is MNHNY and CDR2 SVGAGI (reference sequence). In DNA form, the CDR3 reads TGTGCCAGCAGTTCGGGACAGAGCCTGATTGAAAAACTGTTTTTT. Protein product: CASSSGQSLIEKLFF.

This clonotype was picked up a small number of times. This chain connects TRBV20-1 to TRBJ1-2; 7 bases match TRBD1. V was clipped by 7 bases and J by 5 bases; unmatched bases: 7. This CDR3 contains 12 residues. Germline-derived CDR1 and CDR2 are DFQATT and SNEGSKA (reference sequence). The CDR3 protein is CSGRQGGYGYTF. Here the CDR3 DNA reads TGCAGTGGACGACAGGGAGGGTATGGCTACACCTTC.

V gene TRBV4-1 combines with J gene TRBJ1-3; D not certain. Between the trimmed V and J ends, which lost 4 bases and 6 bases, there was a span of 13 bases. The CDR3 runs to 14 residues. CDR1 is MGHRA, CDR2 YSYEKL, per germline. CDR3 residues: CASSPDGYANTIYF. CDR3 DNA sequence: TGCGCCAGCAGCCCCGACGGGTACGCAAACACCATATATTTT.

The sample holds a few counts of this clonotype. In nucleotides, the CDR3 is TGCAGCGTTGGCTGGGGGGGCACTGAAGCTTTCTTT. Residues: CSVGWGGTEAFF. The gene calls are TRBV29-1 and TRBJ1-1, with D perhaps TRBD1 (5 bases). The germline gives CDR1 SQVTM, CDR2 ANQGSEA. This CDR3 is built from 12 residues. Trimming removed 4 bases at V and 4 bases at J, with 10 bases between.

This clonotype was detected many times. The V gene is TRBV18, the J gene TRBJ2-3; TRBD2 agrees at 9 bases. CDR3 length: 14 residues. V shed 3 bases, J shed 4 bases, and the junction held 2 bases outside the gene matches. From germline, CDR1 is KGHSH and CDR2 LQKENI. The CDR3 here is CASSPGLAPDTQYF. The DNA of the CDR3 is TGTGCCAGCTCACCGGGACTAGCTCCAGATACGCAGTATTTT.

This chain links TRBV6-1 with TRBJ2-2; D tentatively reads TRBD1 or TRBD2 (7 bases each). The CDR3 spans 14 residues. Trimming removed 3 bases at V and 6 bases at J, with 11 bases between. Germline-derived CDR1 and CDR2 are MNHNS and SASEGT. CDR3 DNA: TGTGCCAGCAGTGAGGGAGGGGGCGCCGGGGAGCTGTTTTTT. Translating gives CASSEGGGAGELFF.

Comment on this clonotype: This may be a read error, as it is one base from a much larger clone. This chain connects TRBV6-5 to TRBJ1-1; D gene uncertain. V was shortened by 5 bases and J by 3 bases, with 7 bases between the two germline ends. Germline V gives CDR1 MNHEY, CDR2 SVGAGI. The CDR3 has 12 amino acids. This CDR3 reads CASSDRYTEAFF. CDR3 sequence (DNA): TGTGCCAGCAGTGATAGGTACACTGAAGCTTTCTTT.

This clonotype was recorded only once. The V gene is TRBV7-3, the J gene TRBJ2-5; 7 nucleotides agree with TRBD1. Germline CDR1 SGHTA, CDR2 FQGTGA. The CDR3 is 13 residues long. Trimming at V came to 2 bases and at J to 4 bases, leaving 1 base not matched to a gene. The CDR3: CASSLYRGETQYF. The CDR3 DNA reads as TGTGCCAGCAGCTTATACAGGGGAGAGACCCAGTACTTC.

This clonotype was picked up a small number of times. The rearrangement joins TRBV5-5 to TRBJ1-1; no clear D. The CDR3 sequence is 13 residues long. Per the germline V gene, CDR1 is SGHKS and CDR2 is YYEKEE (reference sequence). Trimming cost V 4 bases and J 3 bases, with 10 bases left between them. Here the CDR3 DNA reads TGTGCCAGCAGCACCCGAGAGTACACTGAAGCTTTCTTT. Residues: CASSTREYTEAFF.

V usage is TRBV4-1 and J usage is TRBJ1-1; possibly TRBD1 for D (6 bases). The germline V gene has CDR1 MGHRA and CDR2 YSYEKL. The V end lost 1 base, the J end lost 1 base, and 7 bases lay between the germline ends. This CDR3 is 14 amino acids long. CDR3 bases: TGCGCCAGCAGCCAAGGCAGGGGGAACACTGAAGCTTTCTTT. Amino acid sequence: CASSQGRGNTEAFF.

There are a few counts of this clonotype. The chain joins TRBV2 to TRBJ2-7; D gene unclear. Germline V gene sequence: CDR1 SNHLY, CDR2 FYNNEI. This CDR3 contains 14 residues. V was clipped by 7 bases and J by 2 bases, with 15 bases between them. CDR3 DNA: TGTGCCAGCACCCAAGAATGGGCCCCCTACGAGCAGTACGTC. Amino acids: CASTQEWAPYEQYV.

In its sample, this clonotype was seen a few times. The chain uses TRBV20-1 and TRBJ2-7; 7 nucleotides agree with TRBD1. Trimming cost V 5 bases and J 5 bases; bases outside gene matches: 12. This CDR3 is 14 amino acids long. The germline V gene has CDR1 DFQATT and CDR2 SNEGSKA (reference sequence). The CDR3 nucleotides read TGCAGTGCTGCCTGGGACAGATGGTCCCACGAGCAGTACTTC. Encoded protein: CSAAWDRWSHEQYF.

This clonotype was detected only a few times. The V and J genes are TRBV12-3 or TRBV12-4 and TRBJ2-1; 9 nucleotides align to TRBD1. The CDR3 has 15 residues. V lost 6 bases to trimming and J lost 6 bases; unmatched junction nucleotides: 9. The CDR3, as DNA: TGTGCCAGCAGCCCCGGGACAGGGCGCCTCAATGAGCAGTTCTTC. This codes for CASSPGTGRLNEQFF.

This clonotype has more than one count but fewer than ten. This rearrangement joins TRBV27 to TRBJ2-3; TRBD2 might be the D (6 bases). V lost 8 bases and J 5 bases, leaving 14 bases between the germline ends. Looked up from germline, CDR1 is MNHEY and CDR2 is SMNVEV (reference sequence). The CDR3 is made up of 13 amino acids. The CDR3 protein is CASGLARGDTQYF. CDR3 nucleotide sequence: TGTGCCAGCGGCCTGGCGCGGGGAGATACGCAGTATTTT.

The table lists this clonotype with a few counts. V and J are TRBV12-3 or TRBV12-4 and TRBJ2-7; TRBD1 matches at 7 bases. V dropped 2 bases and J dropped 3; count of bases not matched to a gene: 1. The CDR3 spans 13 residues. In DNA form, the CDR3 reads TGTGCCAGCAGTTTACCAGGGGGCTACGAGCAGTACTTC. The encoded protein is CASSLPGGYEQYF.

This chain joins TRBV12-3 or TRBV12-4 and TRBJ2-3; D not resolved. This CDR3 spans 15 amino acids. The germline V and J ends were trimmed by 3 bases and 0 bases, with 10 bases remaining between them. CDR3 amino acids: CASSFAGFSTDTQYF. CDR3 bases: TGTGCCAGCAGTTTCGCAGGCTTTAGCACAGATACGCAGTATTTT.

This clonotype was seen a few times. The CDR3 is CASSQTQETQYF. The CDR3 DNA is TGCGCCAGCAGTCAGACCCAAGAGACCCAGTACTTC. The chain couples TRBV5-1 to TRBJ2-5; D unclear. Germline assignment: CDR1 SGHRS and CDR2 YFSETQ. This CDR3 has 12 residues. Trimming removed 5 bases at V and 1 base at J, with 6 bases between. The complete variable domain, with remaining parts taken from reference TRBV5-1 and TRBJ2-5, reads KAGVTQTPRYLIKTRGQQVTLSCSPISGHRSVSWYQQTPGQGLQFLFEYFSETQRNKGNFPGRFSGRQFSNSRSEMNVSTLELGDSALYLCASSQTQETQYFGPGTRLLVL.

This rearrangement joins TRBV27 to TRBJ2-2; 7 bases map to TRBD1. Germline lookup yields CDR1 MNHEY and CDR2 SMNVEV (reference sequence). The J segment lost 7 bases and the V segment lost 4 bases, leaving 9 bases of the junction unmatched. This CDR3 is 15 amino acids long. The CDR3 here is CASSSGQTSVGELFF. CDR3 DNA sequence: TGTGCCAGCAGTTCGGGACAGACGAGCGTCGGGGAGCTGTTTTTT.

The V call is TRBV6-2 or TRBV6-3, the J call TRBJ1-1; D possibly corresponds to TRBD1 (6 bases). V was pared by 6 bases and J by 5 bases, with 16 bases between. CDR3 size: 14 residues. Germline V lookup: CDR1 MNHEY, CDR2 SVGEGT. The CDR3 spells CASRTGTPVTEAFF. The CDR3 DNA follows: TGTGCCAGCAGGACCGGGACACCGGTTACTGAAGCTTTCTTT.

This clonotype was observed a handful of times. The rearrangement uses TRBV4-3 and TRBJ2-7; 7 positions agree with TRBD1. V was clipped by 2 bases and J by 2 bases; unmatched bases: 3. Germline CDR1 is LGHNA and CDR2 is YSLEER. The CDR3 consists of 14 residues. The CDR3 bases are TGCGCCAGCAGCCAACACAGGGGTGCCTACGAGCAGTACTTC. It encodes CASSQHRGAYEQYF.

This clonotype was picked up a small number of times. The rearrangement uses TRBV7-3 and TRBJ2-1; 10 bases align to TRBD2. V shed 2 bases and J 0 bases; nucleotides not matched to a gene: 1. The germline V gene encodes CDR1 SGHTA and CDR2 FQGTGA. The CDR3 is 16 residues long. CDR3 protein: CASSLASGSSYNEQFF. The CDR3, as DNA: TGTGCCAGCAGCTTAGCTAGCGGGAGCTCCTACAATGAGCAGTTCTTC.

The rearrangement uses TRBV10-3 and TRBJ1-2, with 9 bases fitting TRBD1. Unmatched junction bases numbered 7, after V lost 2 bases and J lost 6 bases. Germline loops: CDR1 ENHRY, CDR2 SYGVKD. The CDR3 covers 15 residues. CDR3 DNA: TGTGCCATCAGTGAGAGAGGACAGGGGAGGAATGGCTACACCTTC. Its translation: CAISERGQGRNGYTF.

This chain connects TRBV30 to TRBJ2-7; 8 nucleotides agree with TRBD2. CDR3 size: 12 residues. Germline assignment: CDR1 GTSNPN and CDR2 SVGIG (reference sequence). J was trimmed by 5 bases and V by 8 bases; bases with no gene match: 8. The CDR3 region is CAGERGRDEQYF. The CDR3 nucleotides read TGTGCCGGGGAGCGGGGGCGCGACGAGCAGTACTTC.

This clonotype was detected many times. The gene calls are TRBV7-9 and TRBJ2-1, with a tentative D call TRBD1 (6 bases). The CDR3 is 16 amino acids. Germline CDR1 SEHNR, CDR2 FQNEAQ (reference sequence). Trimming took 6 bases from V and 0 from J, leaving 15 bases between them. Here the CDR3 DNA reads TGTGCCAGCAGTCACAGACCGGACAGCTCCTACAATGAGCAGTTCTTC. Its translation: CASSHRPDSSYNEQFF.

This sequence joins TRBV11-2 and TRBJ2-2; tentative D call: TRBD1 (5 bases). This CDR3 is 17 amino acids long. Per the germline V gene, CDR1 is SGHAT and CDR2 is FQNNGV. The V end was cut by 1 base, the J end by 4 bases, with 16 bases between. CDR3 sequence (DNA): TGTGCCAGCAGCTTAGTTTGGGGCGGAAGGAGCACCGGGGAGCTGTTTTTT. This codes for CASSLVWGGRSTGELFF.

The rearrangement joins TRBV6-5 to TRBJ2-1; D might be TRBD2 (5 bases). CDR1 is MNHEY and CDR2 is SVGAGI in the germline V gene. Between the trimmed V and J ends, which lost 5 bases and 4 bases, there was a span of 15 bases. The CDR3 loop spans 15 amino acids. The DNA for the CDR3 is TGTGCCAGCAGTACCCCACGGACTGCATACAATGAGCAGTTCTTC. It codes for CASSTPRTAYNEQFF.

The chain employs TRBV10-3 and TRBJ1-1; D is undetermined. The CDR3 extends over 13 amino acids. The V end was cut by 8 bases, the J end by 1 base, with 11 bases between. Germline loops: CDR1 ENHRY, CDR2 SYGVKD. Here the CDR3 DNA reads TGTGCCATCCGAAGGGCAGGGAACACTGAAGCTTTCTTT. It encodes CAIRRAGNTEAFF.

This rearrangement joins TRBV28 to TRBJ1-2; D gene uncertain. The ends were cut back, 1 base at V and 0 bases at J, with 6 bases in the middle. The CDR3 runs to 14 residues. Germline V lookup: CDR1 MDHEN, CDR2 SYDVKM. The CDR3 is CASSLSGANYGYTF. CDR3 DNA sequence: TGTGCCAGCAGTTTATCAGGAGCTAACTATGGCTACACCTTC.

DNA of the CDR3: TGCAGCGTTGAAGACACCGGGGAGCTGTTTTTT. Translation: CSVEDTGELFF. The V and J genes are TRBV29-1 and TRBJ2-2, with no clear D. The V gene lost 0 bases and the J gene lost 4 bases, with 0 bases spanning the gap. Germline-derived CDR1 and CDR2 are SQVTM and ANQGSEA. This CDR3 has 11 amino acids.